This passage covers 5 T cell receptor beta chains from one sample sequenced in a study of metastatic and nonmetastatic thyroid tumors. TCRdb reanalyzed the PCR reads via MiXCR. The sample includes 40,000 or so clones, roughly 13% of them seen just once. The entire patient cohort was treatment-naive prior to thyroid surgery. The sequencing sample was made of blood. The receptors derive from a female donor with papillary thyroid cancer or a benign thyroid nodule (not recorded which). Some clones in this sample may be carry-over from other donors' samples.

This clone came up a few times. The chain uses TRBV12-5 and TRBJ2-6; no clear D gene. There are 15 residues in the CDR3. Looked up from germline, CDR1 is LGHNT and CDR2 is FRNRAP. V dropped 2 bases and J dropped 3 bases, with 8 bases sitting between them. The CDR3 coding sequence is TGTGCTAGTGGTTTGACGGTTGTTGGGGCCAACGTCCTGACTTTC. Translating it yields CASGLTVVGANVLTF.

The J gene is TRBJ2-2, the V gene TRBV7-3, with 7 positions matching TRBD1. The V segment lost 5 bases and the J segment 5 bases; nucleotides outside the gene matches: 11. The CDR3 covers 16 residues. The V gene's germline CDR1 is SGHTA and CDR2 FQGTGA. Here the CDR3 reads CASSPTRYRGTGELFF. CDR3 bases: TGTGCCAGCAGCCCCACCCGGTACAGGGGAACCGGGGAGCTGTTTTTT.

This clone has at least ten counts. The chain joins TRBV20-1 to TRBJ2-7, with D possibly being TRBD1 or TRBD2 (5 bases each). The CDR3 has 15 amino acids. From germline, CDR1 is DFQATT and CDR2 SNEGSKA (reference sequence). The V gene lost 6 bases and the J gene lost 5 bases, with 23 bases spanning the gap. CDR3 amino acids: CSARKVGPGLDEQYF. The CDR3 DNA is TGCAGTGCGCGGAAGGTGGGTCCGGGGCTGGACGAGCAGTACTTC.

This clone was recorded at least ten times. The genes are TRBV28 and TRBJ1-2; no definite D call. CDR1 MDHEN and CDR2 SYDVKM come from the germline V gene. The CDR3 is made up of 15 amino acids. The germline V and J ends were trimmed by 5 bases and 5 bases, with 18 bases remaining between them. CDR3 nucleotides: TGTGCCAGCAGTCCCTGGGCCAGCTGGGTTTATGGCTACACCTTC. This sequence encodes CASSPWASWVYGYTF.

The chain is built from TRBV27 and TRBJ2-1; TRBD2 is a possible D gene (7 bases). V lost 10 bases and J 8 bases, leaving 27 bases between the germline ends. Germline loops: CDR1 MNHEY, CDR2 SMNVEV (reference sequence). The CDR3 loop spans 16 amino acids. CDR3 nucleotides: TGTGCCATCAGACCCGGACAGCGGGGCCTCCTGGATGAGCAGTTCTTC. Its protein product is CAIRPGQRGLLDEQFF.